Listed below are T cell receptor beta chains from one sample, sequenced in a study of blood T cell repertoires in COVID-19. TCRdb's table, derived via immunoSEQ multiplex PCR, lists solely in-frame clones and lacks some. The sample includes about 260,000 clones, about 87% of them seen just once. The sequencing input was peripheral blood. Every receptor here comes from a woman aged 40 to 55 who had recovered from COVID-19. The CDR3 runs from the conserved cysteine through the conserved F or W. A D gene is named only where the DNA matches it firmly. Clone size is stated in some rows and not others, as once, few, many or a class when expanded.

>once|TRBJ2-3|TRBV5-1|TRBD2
CASTERGGTDTQYF
TGCGCCAGCACCGAGCGGGGGGGCACAGATACGCAGTATTTT
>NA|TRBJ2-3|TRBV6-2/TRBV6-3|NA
CASSYSSMLDRLTDTQYF
TGTGCCAGCAGTTACTCGAGTATGTTGGACAGACTTACGGATACGCAGTATTTT
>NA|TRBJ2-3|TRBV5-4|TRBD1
CASSWDRVGDTQYF
TGTGCCAGCAGCTGGGACAGGGTTGGAGATACGCAGTATTTT
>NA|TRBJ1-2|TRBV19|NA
CASSIDRAGNYGYTF
TGTGCCAGTAGTATAGATCGGGCAGGGAACTATGGCTACACCTTC
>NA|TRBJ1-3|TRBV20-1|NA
CSASRRVSGNTIYF
TGCAGTGCTAGTAGGCGGGTCTCTGGAAACACCATATATTTT
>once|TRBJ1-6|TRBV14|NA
CASSQDPGTNSPLHF
TGTGCCAGCAGCCAAGATCCCGGGACAAATTCACCCCTCCACTTT
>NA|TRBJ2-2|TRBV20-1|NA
CSASRRVNTGELFF
TGCAGTGCTAGTAGGAGGGTGAACACCGGGGAGCTGTTTTTT
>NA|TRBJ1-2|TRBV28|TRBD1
CASRGTGYGYTF
TGTGCCAGCAGGGGGACAGGGTATGGCTACACCTTC
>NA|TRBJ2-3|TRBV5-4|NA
CASSLATDTQYF
TGTGCCAGCAGCTTAGCGACAGATACGCAGTATTTT
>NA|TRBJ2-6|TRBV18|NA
CASSPSPSSGANVLTF
TGTGCCAGCTCACCATCTCCGTCCTCTGGGGCCAACGTCCTGACTTTC
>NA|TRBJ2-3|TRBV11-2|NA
CASRRADTDTQYF
TGTGCCAGCCGGAGGGCTGACACAGATACGCAGTATTTT
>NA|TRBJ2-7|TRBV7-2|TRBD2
CASSPSGGGPYEQYF
TGTGCCAGCAGTCCTAGCGGGGGGGGCCCCTACGAGCAGTACTTC
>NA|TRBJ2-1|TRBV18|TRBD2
CASSPLGAGGPNEQFF
TGTGCCAGCTCACCCCTAGGGGCGGGGGGGCCAAATGAGCAGTTCTTC
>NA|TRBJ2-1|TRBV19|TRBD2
CASSITSVGSYNEQFF
TGTGCCAGTAGTATTACTAGCGTAGGGTCCTACAATGAGCAGTTCTTC
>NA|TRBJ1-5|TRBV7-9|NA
CASSLAYGQNQPQHF
TGTGCCAGCAGCTTAGCGTACGGACAAAATCAGCCCCAGCATTTT
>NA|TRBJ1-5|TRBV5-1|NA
CASSLAGGSQPQHF
TGCGCCAGCAGCTTGGCCGGGGGTAGCCAGCCCCAGCATTTT
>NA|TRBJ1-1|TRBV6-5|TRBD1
CASSPTGGIEAFF
TGTGCCAGCAGTCCCACAGGGGGCATTGAAGCTTTCTTT
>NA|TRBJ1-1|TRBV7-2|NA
CASSPARGRDTEAFF
TGTGCCAGCAGCCCTGCCAGGGGCCGGGACACTGAAGCTTTCTTT
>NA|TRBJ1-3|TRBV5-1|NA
CASSLVHTGAGNTIYF
TGCGCCAGCAGCTTAGTCCACACCGGGGCTGGAAACACCATATATTTT
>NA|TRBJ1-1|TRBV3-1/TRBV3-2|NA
CASSQDPWANTEAFF
TGTGCCAGCAGCCAAGACCCATGGGCGAACACTGAAGCTTTCTTT
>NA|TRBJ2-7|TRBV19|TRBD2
CASRTSESSYEQYF
TGTGCCAGCCGAACTAGCGAGAGCTCCTACGAGCAGTACTTC
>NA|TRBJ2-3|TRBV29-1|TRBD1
CSALRGTGGVGTDTQYF
TGCAGCGCCCTCAGGGGCACAGGGGGCGTCGGCACAGATACGCAGTATTTT
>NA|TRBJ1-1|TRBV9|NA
CASSVEPGRTEAFF
TGTGCCAGCAGCGTAGAGCCGGGAAGAACTGAAGCTTTCTTT
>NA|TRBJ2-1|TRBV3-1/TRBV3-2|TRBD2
CASSQGTSGGNEQFF
TGTGCCAGCAGCCAAGGAACTAGCGGGGGCAATGAGCAGTTCTTC
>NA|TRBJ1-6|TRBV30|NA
CAWSPGRSSYNSPLHF
TGTGCCTGGAGTCCCGGGAGGAGCTCCTATAATTCACCCCTCCACTTT
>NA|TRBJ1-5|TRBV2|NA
CASSEVPGYQPQHF
TGTGCCAGCAGTGAAGTACCAGGGTATCAGCCCCAGCATTTT
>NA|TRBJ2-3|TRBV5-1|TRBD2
CASSLAGADTQYF
TGCGCCAGCAGTCTAGCGGGGGCAGATACGCAGTATTTT
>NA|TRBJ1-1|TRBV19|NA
CASSIRWASNTEAFF
TGTGCCAGTAGTATACGCTGGGCCTCGAACACTGAAGCTTTCTTT
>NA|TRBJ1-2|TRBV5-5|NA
CASSREGTLNYGYTF
TGTGCCAGCAGCCGGGAGGGGACCCTTAACTATGGCTACACCTTC
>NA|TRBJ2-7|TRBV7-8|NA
CASSLVEGFYEQYF
TGTGCCAGCAGCTTAGTGGAGGGCTTCTACGAGCAGTACTTC